Below, 13 T cell receptor beta chains from the same sample are listed, as sequenced in a study of neurological immune-mediated disorders. Time point given: longitudinal time-point 3. One entry per CDR3 protein, called by TCRdb with MiXCR from the 5' RACE reads. The sample holds roughly 100,000 distinct CDR3 sequences; approximately 10% are singletons and the top ten take around 3.3%. The specimen sequenced was PBMCs. The source of these receptors is a female donor with HTLV-1-associated myelopathy (HAM/TSP).

This clonotype has ten or more counts. The genes are TRBV12-3 or TRBV12-4 and TRBJ1-2, with TRBD1 as a possible D gene (6 bases). The CDR3 is made up of 15 amino acids. V was cut by 0 bases and J by 3 bases, with 11 bases left in between. CDR3 DNA sequence: TGTGCCAGCAGTTTAGCGCGGGGGCAGTACTATGGCTACACCTTC. Encoded protein: CASSLARGQYYGYTF.

The V and J genes are TRBV19 and TRBJ2-7; D possibly corresponds to TRBD1 (6 bases). V was shortened by 1 base and J by 4 bases, with 14 bases between the two germline ends. The CDR3 extends over 15 amino acids. CDR1 and CDR2 (germline): LNHDA, SQIVND (reference sequence). CDR3 nucleotide sequence: TGTGCCAGTAGTATAGCGCAGGGGAGACTTTACGAGCAGTACTTC. This translates into CASSIAQGRLYEQYF.

This clonotype showed up many times. V is TRBV20-1 and J is TRBJ2-2; 8 positions match TRBD1. Germline CDR1 is DFQATT and CDR2 is SNEGSKA (reference sequence). The V and J ends lost 3 bases and 2 bases, in that order; junction bases with no gene match: 8. This CDR3 comprises 16 residues. CDR3 DNA: TGCAGTGCTAGGAAGACAGGGGTGGGAAACACCGGGGAGCTGTTTTTT. It yields the protein CSARKTGVGNTGELFF.

This chain connects TRBV7-7 to TRBJ2-3, with 9 bases fitting TRBD1. Looked up from germline, CDR1 is SSHAT and CDR2 is FNYEAQ (reference sequence). With 5 bases clipped from V and 4 bases from J, the junction kept 7 bases outside the gene matches. The CDR3 has 15 amino acids. The CDR3 loop is CASSQQGALPDTQYF. CDR3 bases: TGTGCCAGCAGCCAACAGGGGGCACTACCAGATACGCAGTATTTT.

This clonotype was counted at least ten times. The genes are TRBV20-1 and TRBJ1-2, with D possibly TRBD1 on 6 matching bases. V was pared by 7 bases and J by 4 bases, with 13 bases between. Germline assignment: CDR1 DFQATT and CDR2 SNEGSKA (reference sequence). This CDR3 spans 12 amino acids. The CDR3 DNA follows: TGCAGTGTCCAGGCGGGGGCCTATGGCTACACCTTC. Amino acids: CSVQAGAYGYTF.

This clonotype was seen many times. This sequence joins TRBV4-1 and TRBJ2-7; D ambiguous. Germline V gene lookup returns CDR1 MGHRA and CDR2 YSYEKL. This CDR3 has 15 residues. V was trimmed by 0 bases and J by 0 bases, leaving 9 bases between them. DNA of the CDR3: TGCGCCAGCAGCCAAGATACGTTAACCTCCTACGAGCAGTACTTC. It translates to CASSQDTLTSYEQYF.

The chain couples TRBV6-6 to TRBJ2-2; D unresolved. This CDR3 comprises 12 residues. The germline gives CDR1 MNHNY, CDR2 SVGAGI (reference sequence). V was clipped by 7 bases and J by 6 bases, with 9 bases between them. For the CDR3, the DNA is TGTGCCAGCACTCCGACTTCCGGGGAGCTGTTTTTT. It yields the protein CASTPTSGELFF.

This clonotype has at least ten counts. This rearrangement joins TRBV7-2 to TRBJ1-1; weak D call: TRBD1 (6 bases). The V and J ends lost 4 bases and 0 bases respectively, with 12 bases between them. The length of the CDR3 is 15 residues. Looked up from germline, CDR1 is SGHTA and CDR2 is FQGNSA. In nucleotides, the CDR3 is TGTGCCAGCAGCTCCGGGACATATGTGAACACTGAAGCTTTCTTT. Translation: CASSSGTYVNTEAFF.

Ten or more counts support this clonotype. The J gene is TRBJ1-6, the V gene TRBV25-1, with 8 bases lining up with TRBD1. Losses at the gene ends were 4 bases for V and 4 bases for J; bases not matched to a gene: 6. This CDR3 has 16 amino acids. CDR1 MGHDK and CDR2 SYGVNS come from the germline V gene. DNA of the CDR3: TGTGCCAGCAGTGGGGACAGGAGAGCTTATAATTCACCCCTCCACTTT. It is translated as CASSGDRRAYNSPLHF.

This clonotype turned up a few times. The chain has TRBV18 and TRBJ1-1; D remains unclear. The CDR3 is 13 amino acids. V lost 5 bases to trimming and J lost 3 bases, with 10 bases between them. The germline V gene has CDR1 KGHSH and CDR2 LQKENI. The CDR3 sequence: CASSRTADTEAFF. The CDR3 DNA follows: TGTGCCAGCTCAAGGACGGCGGACACTGAAGCTTTCTTT.

Comments on this clonotype: A much larger clone lies one base from this, so it may be a read error. The chain recombines TRBV9 with TRBJ2-3, with unresolved D. The CDR3 contains 11 residues. V was cut by 7 bases and J by 2 bases, with 5 bases left in between. Germline assignment: CDR1 SGDLS and CDR2 YYNGEE. CDR3: CASGYTDTQYF. The CDR3 region has the DNA TGTGCCAGCGGGTACACAGATACGCAGTATTTT.

V usage is TRBV11-3 and J usage is TRBJ2-7, with 8 positions matching TRBD1. CDR3 length: 15 residues. Germline-derived CDR1 and CDR2 are SGHNT and YENEEA. V lost 7 bases and J lost 5; bases outside the gene matches: 13. The CDR3 DNA is TGTGCCAGCAATCACAGGGCAGGGGGCATCCACGAGCAGTACTTC. Translated: CASNHRAGGIHEQYF. Looking up the rest from reference TRBV11-3 and TRBJ2-7 gives the full variable domain: EAGVVQSPRYKIIEKKQPVAFWCNPISGHNTLYWYLQNLGQGPELLIRYENEEAVDDSQLPKDRFSAERLKGVDSTLKIQPAELGDSAVYLCASNHRAGGIHEQYFGPGTRLTVT.

This clonotype was recorded many times. V gene TRBV12-3 or TRBV12-4 combines with J gene TRBJ2-5; 8 nucleotides align to TRBD2. The length of the CDR3 is 12 residues. Unmatched junction bases numbered 1, after V lost 5 bases and J lost 5 bases. This CDR3 is CASSREGETQYF. CDR3 bases: TGTGCCAGCAGTCGGGAGGGGGAGACCCAGTACTTC.